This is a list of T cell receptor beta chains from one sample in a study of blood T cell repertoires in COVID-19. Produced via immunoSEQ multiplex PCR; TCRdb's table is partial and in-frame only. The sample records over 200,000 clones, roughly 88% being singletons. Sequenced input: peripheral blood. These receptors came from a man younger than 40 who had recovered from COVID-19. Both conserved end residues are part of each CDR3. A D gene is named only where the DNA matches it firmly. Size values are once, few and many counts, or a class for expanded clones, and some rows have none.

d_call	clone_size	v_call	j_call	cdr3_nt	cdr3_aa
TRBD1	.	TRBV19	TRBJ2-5	TGTGCCAGTAGCACAGGGGGCACAGGGACCCAGTACTTC	CASSTGGTGTQYF
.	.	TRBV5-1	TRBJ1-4	TGCGCCAGCAGCTTGGGGGCCAGGGTAGGGAATGAAAAACTGTTTTTT	CASSLGARVGNEKLFF
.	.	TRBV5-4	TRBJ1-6	TGTGCCAGCAGCTTGGACAGGACCTCTAATTCACCCCTCCACTTT	CASSLDRTSNSPLHF
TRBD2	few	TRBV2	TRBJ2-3	TGTGCCAGAGGAACTAGCGGGGGGGCAATAGATACGCAGTATTTT	CARGTSGGAIDTQYF
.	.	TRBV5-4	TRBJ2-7	TGTGCCAGCAGCCTAGGGCGGGGCTCCTACGAGCAGTACTTC	CASSLGRGSYEQYF
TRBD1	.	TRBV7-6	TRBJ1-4	TGTGCCAGCAGCCAGGGACAGGGGAAAAAACTGTTTTTT	CASSQGQGKKLFF
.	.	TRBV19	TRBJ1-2	TGTGCCAGTAGTCGAACTTTAAGTGGCTACACCTTC	CASSRTLSGYTF
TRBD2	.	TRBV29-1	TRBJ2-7	TGCAGCGCCGTAGCGGGGGCGTCCTACGAGCAGTACTTC	CSAVAGASYEQYF
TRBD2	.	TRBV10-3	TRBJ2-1	TGTGCCATCAGTGCGACGGACGGGGGGGATCCCAATGAGCAGTTCTTC	CAISATDGGDPNEQFF
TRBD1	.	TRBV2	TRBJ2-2	TGTGCCACCATCAAAGCCGGGACAGGGGATACCGGGGAGCTGTTTTTT	CATIKAGTGDTGELFF
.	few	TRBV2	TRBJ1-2	TGTGCCACACAAGGGGGTGGCTACACCTTC	CATQGGGYTF
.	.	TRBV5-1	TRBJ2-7	TGCGCCAGCAGCTTGGCTACTTCCCTAATCTACGAGCAGTACTTC	CASSLATSLIYEQYF
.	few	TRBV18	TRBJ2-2	TGTGCCAGCTCACCCGATCGACAGTCCGGGGAGCTGTTTTTT	CASSPDRQSGELFF
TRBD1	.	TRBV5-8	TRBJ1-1	TGTGCCAGCAGCTGGGCCGGGACAGGTACTGAAGCTTTCTTT	CASSWAGTGTEAFF
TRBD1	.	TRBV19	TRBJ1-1	TGTGCCAGTAGTATAACAGGGGGTTGGTACACTGAAGCTTTCTTT	CASSITGGWYTEAFF
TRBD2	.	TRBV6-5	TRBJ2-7	TGTGCCAGCAGTTATTTGGGCGGGGGGCCGGAGGAGCAGTACTTC	CASSYLGGGPEEQYF
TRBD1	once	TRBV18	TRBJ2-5	TGTGCCAGCTCACCGCTAGACAGGGGTATCGAGACCCAGTACTTC	CASSPLDRGIETQYF
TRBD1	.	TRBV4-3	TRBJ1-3	TGCGCCAGCAGCCGGGGGACAGGGAAGGAAAACACCATATATTTT	CASSRGTGKENTIYF
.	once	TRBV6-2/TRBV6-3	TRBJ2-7	TGTGCCAGCAGTTATTTGGCAGGGTACTACGAGCAGTACTTC	CASSYLAGYYEQYF
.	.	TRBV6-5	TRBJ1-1	TGTGCCAGCAGTTATCGGTATGGGCTTCTGAGCACTGAAGCTTTCTTT	CASSYRYGLLSTEAFF
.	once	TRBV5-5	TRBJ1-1	TGTGCCAGCAGCTTTCAGGGCGCTGGGCTTGAAGCTTTCTTT	CASSFQGAGLEAFF
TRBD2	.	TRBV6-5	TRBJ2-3	TGTGCCATAAAGGCTAGCGGGTTAGATACGCAGTATTTT	CAIKASGLDTQYF
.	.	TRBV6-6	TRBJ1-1	TGTGCCAGCAGATCAGGACAGCTGAACACTGAAGCTTTCTTT	CASRSGQLNTEAFF
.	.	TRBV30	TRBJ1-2	TGTGCCTTCCGGGACACGTATGGCTACACCTTC	CAFRDTYGYTF
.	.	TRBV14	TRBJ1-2	TGTGCCAGCAGCCAAGAGGCGGGGGCCTATGGCTACACCTTC	CASSQEAGAYGYTF
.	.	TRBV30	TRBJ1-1	TGTGCCTGGAGTGTAGGGGTCCCTGAAGCTTTCTTT	CAWSVGVPEAFF
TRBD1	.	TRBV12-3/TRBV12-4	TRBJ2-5	TGTGCCAGCAGGGCGGACAGGGGGGACTTC	CASRADRGDF
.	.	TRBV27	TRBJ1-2	TGTGCCAGCAGTTTATCCCCCGGACAGCTCGGCTACACCTTC	CASSLSPGQLGYTF
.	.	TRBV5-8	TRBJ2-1	TGTGCCAGCAGCGGCGGGACTCACAGTTACAATGAGCAGTTCTTC	CASSGGTHSYNEQFF
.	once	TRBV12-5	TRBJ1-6	TGTGCTACCAGGGCTAGCTCCTATAATTCACCCCTCCACTTT	CATRASSYNSPLHF
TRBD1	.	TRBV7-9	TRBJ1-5	TGTGCCAGCAGCCGACAGGGGGAACAGCCCCAGCATTTT	CASSRQGEQPQHF
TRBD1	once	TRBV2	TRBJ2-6	TGTGCCAGCATCGGGACAGCCCGAACTGGGGCCAACGTCCTGACTTTC	CASIGTARTGANVLTF
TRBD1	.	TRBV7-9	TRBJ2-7	TGTGCCAGCAGCTTATTGGACAGGATAGACGAGCAGTACTTC	CASSLLDRIDEQYF
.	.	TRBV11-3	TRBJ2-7	TGTGCCAGCAGCTTATCGAGCCCCTCCTACGAGCAGTACTTC	CASSLSSPSYEQYF
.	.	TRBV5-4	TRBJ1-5	TGTGCCAGCAGCTTGGATCTTCAGCCCCAGCATTTT	CASSLDLQPQHF
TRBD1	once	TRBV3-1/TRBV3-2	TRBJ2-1	TGTGCCAGCAGCCAAGAGGTGCGGACAGGGTTAAGGAATGAGCAGTTCTTC	CASSQEVRTGLRNEQFF
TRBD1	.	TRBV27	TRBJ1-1	TGTGCCAGCAGTTACAACAGGGGGAGAACTGAAGCTTTCTTT	CASSYNRGRTEAFF
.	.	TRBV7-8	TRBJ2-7	TGTGCCAGCAGCTTAGTATCAGGTAGCTCCTACGAGCAGTACTTC	CASSLVSGSSYEQYF
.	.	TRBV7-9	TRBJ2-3	TGTGCCAGCAGCTTCGAGGGATCAGATACGCAGTATTTT	CASSFEGSDTQYF
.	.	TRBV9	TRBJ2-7	TGTGCCAGCAGCGTAGGGGCTGTGGAGGGATACTACGAGCAGTACTTC	CASSVGAVEGYYEQYF
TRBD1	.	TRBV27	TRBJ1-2	TGTGCCAGCAGTTTACGCCAGGGGGCCTATGGCTACACCTTC	CASSLRQGAYGYTF
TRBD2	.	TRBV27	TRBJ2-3	TGTGCCAGTTACCCGAGCGGGGGGGCCTCAGATACGCAGTATTTT	CASYPSGGASDTQYF
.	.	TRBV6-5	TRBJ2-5	TGTGCCAGCAGCCACCGACAGGCAACTTCTCAGACCCAGTACTTC	CASSHRQATSQTQYF
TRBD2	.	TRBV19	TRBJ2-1	TGTGCCAGTAGTATGGCCACTCCGGCTAGCGGGGGGGCCAATGAGCAGTTCTTC	CASSMATPASGGANEQFF
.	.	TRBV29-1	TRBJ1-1	TGCAGCGTTGAAGATACCGGGGGGAACACTGAAGCTTTCTTT	CSVEDTGGNTEAFF
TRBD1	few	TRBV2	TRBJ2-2	TGTGCCAGCTGGACAGGGTTCCACGCCGGGGAGCTGTTTTTT	CASWTGFHAGELFF
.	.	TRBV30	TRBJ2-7	TGTGCCTGGGAAGGTTTTACAGAGAACTCCTACGAGCAGTACTTC	CAWEGFTENSYEQYF
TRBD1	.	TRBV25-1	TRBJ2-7	TGTGCCAGCAGTGAGACAGGGGTCGGGATACACGAGCAGTACTTC	CASSETGVGIHEQYF
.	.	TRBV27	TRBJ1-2	TGTGCCAGCAGTCATCAGGGGTTAGGTGGCTACACCTTC	CASSHQGLGGYTF
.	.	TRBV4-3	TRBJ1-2	TGCGCCAGCAGCCAAGGTAGAGAGATAACTCTGTATGGCTACACCTTC	CASSQGREITLYGYTF
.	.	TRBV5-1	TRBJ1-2	TGCGCCAGCAGCTTGGAGGGCAGGGGTCTTGGCTACACCTTC	CASSLEGRGLGYTF
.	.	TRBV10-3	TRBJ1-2	TGTGCCATCAGTGGCGGGTACTATGGCTACACCTTC	CAISGGYYGYTF
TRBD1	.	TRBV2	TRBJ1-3	TGTGCCAGCAGTTGGACAGGGGCAAATGGAAACACCATATATTTT	CASSWTGANGNTIYF
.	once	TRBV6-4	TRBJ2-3	TGTGCCAGCAGTGAAGGAGGGGCAGATACGCAGTATTTT	CASSEGGADTQYF